The present T cell receptor (beta chain) was sequenced within a study of T cell responses to AZD1222 COVID-19 vaccine. Produced via immunoSEQ multiplex PCR; TCRdb's table is partial and in-frame only. The top ten clones hold 14% of a sample with fewer than 100,000 clones, roughly 84% of them seen once. The junction had 1 base not matched to a gene; V was cut back by 8 bases and J by 1 base. The germline gives CDR1 MDHEN, CDR2 SYDVKM. The CDR3 is 12 amino acids. The chain is built from TRBV28 and TRBJ1-1; 7 bases agree with TRBD1. The sequences come from peripheral blood, collected 28 days after the second AZD1222 dose. This sequence was found in an adult who received the AZD1222 COVID-19 vaccine. The CDR3 here is CASRTGNTEAFF. CDR3 coding DNA: TGTGCCAGCCGGACAGGGAACACTGAAGCTTTCTTT.